A single sample gave rise to the 11 T cell receptor beta chains below, sequenced in a study of T-cell reconstitution after alpha-beta-depleted transplantation in children. The antigens of these receptors remain unknown. The authors prepared the TCRbeta library with unique molecular identifiers. TCRdb used MiXCR to reprocess the PCR reads, holding one entry per CDR3 protein. The data contain about 300,000 distinct CDR3 sequences, 7.5% to 9% of them singletons. Notes on the study in general: By one year post-transplant, T-cell counts and diversity largely arose from T cells that were newly produced.

This sample comprised peripheral blood, obtained 360 days after TCRalphabeta/CD19-depleted stem cell transplant. These receptor sequences come from a female patient aged 2-15 years who had a stem cell transplant for Fanconi anemia, so the T cells may come from the graft donor.

With regard to this clonotype: A much larger clonotype is one base distant, so this may be a read error. The genes are TRBV20-1 and TRBJ2-1, with TRBD2 matching 11 bases. From germline, CDR1 is DFQATT and CDR2 SNEGSKA (reference sequence). The CDR3 is 16 amino acids. Here the CDR3 DNA reads TGCTGTGCCCCAAACCATAGCGGGGGGGACTACAATGAGCAGTTCTTC. Protein product: CCAPNHSGGDYNEQFF.

This clonotype was seen ten or more times. The J gene is TRBJ2-7, the V gene TRBV10-1; D gene uncertain. The germline V and J ends were trimmed by 4 bases and 11 bases, with 12 bases remaining between them. This CDR3 spans 11 amino acids. Per the germline V gene, CDR1 is WNHNN and CDR2 is SYGVQD (reference sequence). Here the CDR3 DNA reads TGCGCCAGCAGTGCCGGGTCAACGGAGTACTTC. It encodes CASSAGSTEYF.

This clonotype was observed at least ten times. V and J are TRBV20-1 and TRBJ2-7; possible D gene TRBD1, 6 bases. From germline, CDR1 is DFQATT and CDR2 SNEGSKA (reference sequence). V was shortened by 5 bases and J by 3 bases, with 14 bases between the two germline ends. This CDR3 is 13 amino acids long. CDR3: CSADTGTSYEQYF. As DNA, the CDR3 is TGCAGTGCTGACACAGGGACCAGCTACGAGCAGTACTTC.

The chain employs TRBV6-1 and TRBJ2-3, with D perhaps matching TRBD1 or TRBD2 (5 bases each). The CDR3 contains 13 residues. The V gene lost 6 bases and the J gene lost 2 bases, with 9 bases spanning the gap. CDR1 and CDR2 from the germline V gene are MNHNS and SASEGT. CDR3 loop: CASSRDPTDTQYF. In nucleotides, the CDR3 is TGTGCCAGCAGCCGGGACCCCACAGATACGCAGTATTTT.

This clonotype turned up a few times. This sequence joins TRBV7-9 and TRBJ2-5; 7 bases align to TRBD1. Germline lookup yields CDR1 SEHNR and CDR2 FQNEAQ (reference sequence). V trimming: 5 bases; J trimming: 11 bases; junction bases outside the gene matches: 17. CDR3 length: 15 amino acids. The CDR3 loop is CASSPEGGQVRSQYF. DNA for the CDR3: TGTGCCAGCAGCCCAGAAGGTGGACAGGTCAGGTCGCAGTACTTC.

This clonotype was detected ten times or more. The chain links TRBV28 to TRBJ1-3; D remains unclear. Trimming removed 6 bases at V and 0 bases at J, with 12 bases between. The CDR3 extends over 15 amino acids. Germline assignment: CDR1 MDHEN and CDR2 SYDVKM. As DNA, the CDR3 is TGTGCCAGCAGCTCCCCCGGGGTCTCTGGAAACACCATATATTTT. Translating gives CASSSPGVSGNTIYF.

This clonotype was picked up a small number of times. V and J are TRBV18 and TRBJ2-3; maybe TRBD1 (6 bases). Germline CDR1 is KGHSH and CDR2 is LQKENI. Trimming cost V 1 base and J 2 bases, with 13 bases left between them. The CDR3 loop spans 16 amino acids. In nucleotides, the CDR3 is TGTGCCAGCTCACCACTTAATCAGGGGACCACAGATACGCAGTATTTT. The encoded protein is CASSPLNQGTTDTQYF.

There are many counts of this clonotype. V usage is TRBV10-3 and J usage is TRBJ2-7; 7 bases match TRBD1. The CDR3 is made up of 15 amino acids. Germline CDR1 ENHRY, CDR2 SYGVKD. V lost 0 bases to trimming and J lost 2 bases; unmatched junction nucleotides: 4. The CDR3 DNA follows: TGTGCCATCAGTGAGTCGGGACAGCGTCCCTACGAGCAGTACTTC. As protein: CAISESGQRPYEQYF.

This clonotype was seen at least ten times. The chain is built from TRBV20-1 and TRBJ1-5, with D perhaps matching TRBD1 (5 bases). In germline, CDR1 is DFQATT, CDR2 SNEGSKA (reference sequence). The CDR3 is made up of 13 amino acids. V was clipped by 6 bases and J by 3 bases, with 12 bases between them. The CDR3 DNA reads TGCAGTGCCAAGACAGATTCCAATCAGCCCCAGCATTTT. This codes for CSAKTDSNQPQHF.

This clonotype was found a few times. This sequence joins TRBV7-2 and TRBJ2-7, with a tentative D call TRBD1 (5 bases). Germline values: CDR1 SGHTA, CDR2 FQGNSA. The CDR3 totals 13 residues. Trimming took 2 bases from V and 1 from J, leaving 6 bases between them. In DNA form, the CDR3 reads TGTGCCAGCAGCTTAAGGACATCCTACGAGCAGTACTTC. This translates into CASSLRTSYEQYF.

This clonotype has only a few counts. The chain recombines TRBV21-1 with TRBJ2-5; the D call TRBD2 from the table was never checked on the DNA. TRBV21-1 is a pseudogene locus. The CDR3 spans 13 residues. CDR3 in amino acids: CASRLDPQETQYF. CDR3 bases: TGTGCCAGCAGACTAGACCCGCAAGAGACCCAGTACTTC.